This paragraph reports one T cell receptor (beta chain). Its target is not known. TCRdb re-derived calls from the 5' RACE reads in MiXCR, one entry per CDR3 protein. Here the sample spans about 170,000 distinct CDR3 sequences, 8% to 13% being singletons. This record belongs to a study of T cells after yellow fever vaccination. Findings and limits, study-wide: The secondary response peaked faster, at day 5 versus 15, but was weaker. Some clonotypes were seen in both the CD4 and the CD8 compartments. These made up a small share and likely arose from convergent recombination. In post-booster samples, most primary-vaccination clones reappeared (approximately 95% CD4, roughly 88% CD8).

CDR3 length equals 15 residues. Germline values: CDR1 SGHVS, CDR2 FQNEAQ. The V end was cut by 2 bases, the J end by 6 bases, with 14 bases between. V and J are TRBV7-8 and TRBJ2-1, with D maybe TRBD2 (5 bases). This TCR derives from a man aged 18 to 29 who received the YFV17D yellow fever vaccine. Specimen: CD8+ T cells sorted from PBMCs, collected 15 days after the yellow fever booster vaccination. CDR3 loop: CASSLLAGLLNEQFF. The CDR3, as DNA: TGTGCCAGCAGCTTACTTGCGGGTTTGCTCAATGAGCAGTTCTTC.